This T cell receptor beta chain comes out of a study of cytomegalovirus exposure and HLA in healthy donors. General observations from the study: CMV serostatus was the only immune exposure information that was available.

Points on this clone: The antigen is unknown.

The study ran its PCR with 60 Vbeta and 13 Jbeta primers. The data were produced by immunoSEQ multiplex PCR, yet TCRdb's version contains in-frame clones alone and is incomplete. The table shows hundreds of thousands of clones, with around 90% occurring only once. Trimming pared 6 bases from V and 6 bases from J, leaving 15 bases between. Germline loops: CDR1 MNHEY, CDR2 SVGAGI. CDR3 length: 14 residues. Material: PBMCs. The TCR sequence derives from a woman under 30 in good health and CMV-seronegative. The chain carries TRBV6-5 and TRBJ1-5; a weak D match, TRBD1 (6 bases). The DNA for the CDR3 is TGTGCCAGCAGGCCGAGGGGGGGCGGTCAGCCCCAGCATTTT. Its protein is CASRPRGGGQPQHF.